This TCR beta chain comes out of a study of T cells expressing NK-cell markers (dated by TCRdb to 2018 to 2020). Study-wide context: TCR beta-chain repertoires were profiled in sorted CD3+CD56+NKG2C+, CD3+CD56+NKG2C- and CD3+CD56-NKG2C+ T-cell subsets from several donors. Of the eight sequenced donors, seven were found to be HCMV-seropositive and one was found to be HCMV-seronegative. Illumina HiSeq 2000/2500, MiSeq or NextSeq was used to sequence libraries as 2 x 150 bp reads. The study sequenced eight donors, all healthy volunteers chosen at random: three men and five women.

TCRdb names Illumina HiSeq 2000 as the instrument used. TCR beta cDNA libraries were prepared using 5'RACE template switching, which introduced a universal primer site and unique molecular identifiers. cDNA synthesis was primed from the TCR beta constant segment and was followed by two successive PCR amplification steps. Per the source publication's procedure: MIGEC was used to demultiplex reads and group the reads by UMI, and MiTCR was used to assemble and quantify clonotypes. Only TCR cDNA sequences supported by at least two reads were kept to exclude erroneous sequences. The tcR package was used for downstream repertoire analysis, with clonotypes matched between fractions based on CDR3 nucleotide sequence plus V segment. VDJmatch was used to annotate antigen specificity against VDJdb, with one amino acid substitution in CDR3 permitted. TCRdb reprocessed the reads, reporting each CDR3 protein sequence once and no DNA. The V and J calls were determined by TCRdb, not by the authors. The sample's own table lists approximately 380,000 distinct CDR3 sequences. The ten most abundant clones make up around 5.3% of the sample.

For this clonotype: The antigen it recognizes is unknown.

CDR1 and CDR2 are read off the germline V gene (reference sequence) as SEHNR and FQNEAQ. The CDR3 runs 20 residues from the cysteine to the phenylalanine. No nucleotide data were recorded. HCMV-specific IgG was detected in serum with a commercial ELISA kit to determine HCMV serostatus. Ficoll density gradient centrifugation was used to isolate peripheral blood mononuclear cells from blood. On the study overall, not on this receptor specifically: Whether the expanded NKG2C-expressing T cell clones were specific for HCMV antigens remained unclear. In roughly 6 donors, the dominant CD3+CD56+NKG2C+ clonotypes ranked among the top 10 CD8+ clonotypes, making up roughly 1.0-7.5% of CD8+ T cells. Those dominant clonotypes were again the most abundant among CD3+CD56-NKG2C+ cells in a few donors, at about 28.3-65%.

The receptor's source is a man aged 18 to 70 in good health. The source material was blood T cells: a sorted CD56 or NKG2C T cell subset, CD4+ or CD8+ T cells, or bulk PBMC T cells (not recorded which). The rearranged chain carries TRBV7-9 and TRBJ2-6; there is no DNA to check the TCRdb D call of TRBD2. The CDR3 loop reads CASSSLWEGPKGSGANVLTF.